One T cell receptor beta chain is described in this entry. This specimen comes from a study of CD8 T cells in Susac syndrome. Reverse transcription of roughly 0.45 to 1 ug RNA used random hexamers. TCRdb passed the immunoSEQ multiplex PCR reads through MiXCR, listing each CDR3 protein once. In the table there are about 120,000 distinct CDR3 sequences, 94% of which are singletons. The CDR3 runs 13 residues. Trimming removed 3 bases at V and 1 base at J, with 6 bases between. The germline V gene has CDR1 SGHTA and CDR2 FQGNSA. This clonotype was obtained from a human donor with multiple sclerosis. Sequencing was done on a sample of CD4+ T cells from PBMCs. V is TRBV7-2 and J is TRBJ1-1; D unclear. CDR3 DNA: TGTGCCAGCAGCTTCGAGCCGAACACTGAAGCTTTCTTT. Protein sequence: CASSFEPNTEAFF. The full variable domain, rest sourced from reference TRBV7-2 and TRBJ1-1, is GAGVSQSPSNKVTEKGKDVELRCDPISGHTALYWYRQSLGQGLEFLIYFQGNSAPDKSGLPSDRFSAERTGGSVSTLTIQRTQQEDSAVYLCASSFEPNTEAFFGQGTRLTVV.